The 31 T cell receptor beta chains listed next were all sequenced from one sample in a study of shared clonotypes between healthy human individuals. Naive-designated CD8 cells lacked CD45RO, were positively enriched for CCR7, and omitted terminally differentiated effector memory CD45RA+ cells. Only in-frame clones appear in the TCRdb table, and some are missing; sequencing was by immunoSEQ multiplex PCR. The sample holds around 1.9 million clones, 90% to 95% seen once. The sequenced sample consisted of naive CD8+ T cells from PBMCs. Every receptor here comes from a man aged 18-30 years in good health. Some clones in this sample may be carry-over from other donors' samples.

This rearrangement joins TRBV7-2 to TRBJ1-1, with D possibly TRBD1 on 6 matching bases. V lost 4 bases, J lost 5 bases, and 17 bases lay in between. The CDR3 is 15 amino acids. CDR1 SGHTA and CDR2 FQGNSA come from the germline V gene. This chain's CDR3 is CASSSRDGGRTEAFF. As DNA, the CDR3 is TGTGCCAGCAGCTCCCGTGACGGGGGGCGGACTGAAGCTTTCTTT.

The chain uses TRBV18 and TRBJ1-2; perhaps TRBD1 as D (5 bases). V lost 0 bases to trimming and J lost 6 bases, with 8 bases between them. The CDR3 is made up of 13 amino acids. CDR1 is KGHSH and CDR2 is LQKENI in the germline V gene. This CDR3 is CASSPPARDGYTF. The CDR3 region has the DNA TGTGCCAGCTCACCACCGGCCAGGGATGGCTACACCTTC. Looking up the rest from reference TRBV18 and TRBJ1-2 gives the full variable domain: NAGVMQNPRHLVRRRGQEARLRCSPMKGHSHVYWYRQLPEEGLKFMVYLQKENIIDESGMPKERFSAEFPKEGPSILRIQQVVRGDSAAYFCASSPPARDGYTFGSGTRLTVV.

The genes are TRBV6-5 and TRBJ2-5; TRBD2 is a possible D gene (5 bases). This CDR3 comprises 13 residues. The germline V gene encodes CDR1 MNHEY and CDR2 SVGAGI. V lost 6 bases and J lost 5, with 13 bases in between. CDR3 DNA: TGTGCCAGCAGCCACGGGGATGCGGAGACCCAGTACTTC. It encodes CASSHGDAETQYF.

The chain has TRBV27 and TRBJ1-5; D perhaps matches TRBD1 (6 bases). The CDR3 totals 17 residues. Trimming stripped 1 base from V and 2 bases from J, with 15 bases between. Germline CDR1 reads MNHEY; CDR2 reads SMNVEV (reference sequence). CDR3: CASSLLGPRGGNQPQHF. The DNA for the CDR3 is TGTGCCAGCAGTTTATTGGGTCCCAGGGGCGGCAATCAGCCCCAGCATTTT.

The gene calls are TRBV27 and TRBJ2-7, with 8 nucleotides matching TRBD2. The ends lost 5 bases at V and 2 bases at J; junction bases unmatched: 8. The CDR3 extends over 15 amino acids. The germline CDR1 and CDR2 sequences are MNHEY and SMNVEV (reference sequence). The CDR3 coding sequence is TGTGCCAGCAGTCCGATCGGGGGGGGTGCCTACGAGCAGTACTTC. This sequence encodes CASSPIGGGAYEQYF.

A note on this clone: A much larger clonotype is one base distant, so this may be a read error. Distinct nucleotide sequences in the sample also encode this CDR3. The chain joins TRBV13 to TRBJ2-3; D remains ambiguous. The CDR3 totals 13 residues. CDR1 is PRHDT and CDR2 is FYEKMQ in the germline V gene (reference sequence). V was pared by 0 bases and J by 0 bases, with 1 base between. In nucleotides, the CDR3 is TGTGCCAGCAGCTTAGGGAGCACAGATACGCAGTATTTT. Protein: CASSLGSTDTQYF. Filled out from reference TRBV13 and TRBJ2-3, the complete variable domain reads AAGVIQSPRHLIKEKRETATLKCYPIPRHDTVYWYQQGPGQDPQFLISFYEKMQSDKGSIPDRFSAQQFSDYHSELNMSSLELGDSALYFCASSLGSTDTQYFGPGTRLTVL.

The CDR3 DNA reads TGTGCCAGCAGCTTATTGTCGTCCGTGGGAGTAAGGCAAAACACCGGGGAGCTGTTTTTT. This codes for CASSLLSSVGVRQNTGELFF. V gene TRBV13 combines with J gene TRBJ2-2; perhaps TRBD2 as D (5 bases). Germline-derived CDR1 and CDR2 are PRHDT and FYEKMQ (reference sequence). The length of the CDR3 is 20 residues. V was pared by 2 bases and J by 2 bases, with 24 bases between.

The V and J genes are TRBV10-1 and TRBJ2-3; D is unresolved. V shed 6 bases and J shed 0 bases, with 10 bases lying between them. Germline loops: CDR1 WNHNN, CDR2 SYGVQD (reference sequence). The CDR3 contains 14 residues. The CDR3 nucleotides are TGCGCCAGCAGCGACGGCGCTAGCACAGATACGCAGTATTTT. It codes for CASSDGASTDTQYF.

The chain couples TRBV29-1 to TRBJ2-7, with 10 bases that match TRBD2. V lost 2 bases to trimming and J lost 2 bases; unmatched junction nucleotides: 6. Germline assignment: CDR1 SQVTM and CDR2 ANQGSEA. The CDR3 loop spans 15 amino acids. In DNA form, the CDR3 reads TGCAGCGTTGAATTGACTAGCGGGCCTCCCTACGAGCAGTACTTC. Translated: CSVELTSGPPYEQYF.

The J gene is TRBJ2-3, the V gene TRBV9, with a tentative D call TRBD1 (6 bases). Trimming removed 0 bases from V and 5 bases from J, with 16 bases in between. This CDR3 spans 16 amino acids. The germline V gene encodes CDR1 SGDLS and CDR2 YYNGEE. The CDR3 DNA is TGTGCCAGCAGCGTAGCTCCACAGCTAGGGGGAGATACGCAGTATTTT. This gives the protein CASSVAPQLGGDTQYF.

V and J are TRBV15 and TRBJ1-1, with TRBD1 matching over 7 bases. From germline, CDR1 is LNHNV and CDR2 YYDKDF (reference sequence). V was clipped by 2 bases and J by 7 bases; unmatched bases: 4. This CDR3 is 13 amino acids long. CDR3 loop: CATSRKDRSEAFF. DNA for the CDR3: TGTGCCACCAGCAGAAAGGACAGGAGTGAAGCTTTCTTT.

This chain links TRBV2 with TRBJ2-7; D gene uncertain. Germline loops: CDR1 SNHLY, CDR2 FYNNEI. Trimming removed 6 bases from V and 2 bases from J, with 14 bases in between. The CDR3 loop spans 14 amino acids. The chain's CDR3 is CASSAFGGAYEQYF. The CDR3 DNA follows: TGTGCCAGCAGCGCTTTTGGCGGCGCCTACGAGCAGTACTTC.

The CDR3 bases are TGTGCCAGCACCCCAACAGGTATCAGCTCCTACAATGAGCAGTTCTTC. The encoded protein is CASTPTGISSYNEQFF. This chain connects TRBV7-9 to TRBJ2-1; D perhaps matches TRBD1 (5 bases). The germline CDR1 and CDR2 sequences are SEHNR and FQNEAQ (reference sequence). The CDR3 sequence is 16 residues long. V dropped 7 bases and J dropped 0 bases, with 16 bases sitting between them.

The rearrangement links TRBV6-5 to TRBJ2-7, with unresolved D. The CDR3 runs to 13 residues. V was shortened by 0 bases and J by 3 bases, with 6 bases between the two germline ends. CDR1 is MNHEY and CDR2 is SVGAGI in the germline V gene. CDR3 region: CASSYSLDYEQYF. The DNA of the CDR3 is TGTGCCAGCAGTTACTCGTTGGACTACGAGCAGTACTTC.

The rearrangement links TRBV28 to TRBJ2-1; 8 bases align to TRBD2. The CDR3 totals 13 residues. The V gene's germline CDR1 is MDHEN and CDR2 SYDVKM. V shed 6 bases and J 9 bases; nucleotides not matched to a gene: 7. CDR3 region: CASSGTSQIEQFF. The DNA of the CDR3 is TGTGCCAGCAGCGGGACTAGTCAGATTGAGCAGTTCTTC.

The chain joins TRBV4-3 to TRBJ1-4; D remains unclear. CDR1 is LGHNA and CDR2 is YSLEER in the germline V gene. The CDR3 spans 16 residues. Trimming removed 2 bases from V and 4 bases from J, with 14 bases in between. CDR3 loop: CASSQNWQGSNEKLFF. The CDR3 DNA reads TGCGCCAGCAGCCAAAACTGGCAAGGGAGTAATGAAAAACTGTTTTTT.

V and J are TRBV19 and TRBJ1-1; no clear D gene. V lost 6 bases to trimming and J lost 1 base, with 15 bases between them. The CDR3 loop spans 15 amino acids. CDR1 is LNHDA and CDR2 is SQIVND in the germline V gene (reference sequence). The DNA of the CDR3 is TGTGCCAGTAGCCTCTCAACGGCCGGGAACACTGAAGCTTTCTTT. Protein: CASSLSTAGNTEAFF.

This chain uses TRBV29-1 with TRBJ2-1; D is perhaps TRBD2 (7 bases). This CDR3 has 14 amino acids. V was trimmed by 7 bases and J by 8 bases, leaving 21 bases between them. From germline, CDR1 is SQVTM and CDR2 ANQGSEA. CDR3 loop: CSARLATGGYEQFF. The CDR3 nucleotides are TGCAGCGCAAGACTAGCTACGGGGGGCTATGAGCAGTTCTTC.

The chain has TRBV28 and TRBJ2-1; 12 nucleotides align to TRBD2. The V gene's germline CDR1 is MDHEN and CDR2 SYDVKM. The V and J ends lost 4 bases and 8 bases, in that order; junction bases with no gene match: 9. The CDR3 extends over 16 amino acids. For the CDR3, the DNA is TGTGCCAGCAGTTCCGGACTAGCGGGGTGGGTTGATGAGCAGTTCTTC. Translating gives CASSSGLAGWVDEQFF.

The chain carries TRBV5-4 and TRBJ2-5; 8 positions agree with TRBD2. CDR1 SGHNT and CDR2 YYREEE come from the germline V gene (reference sequence). The CDR3 contains 16 residues. The trim removed 4 bases at V and 2 bases at J, leaving 10 bases unmatched. CDR3 sequence (DNA): TGTGCCAGCAGCCCGGGACTAGGGGGGGTGCAAGAGACCCAGTACTTC. This sequence encodes CASSPGLGGVQETQYF.

V usage is TRBV19 and J usage is TRBJ2-1; 8 positions match TRBD2. Germline CDR1 is LNHDA and CDR2 is SQIVND (reference sequence). The CDR3 is made up of 15 amino acids. V was clipped by 11 bases and J by 9 bases; unmatched bases: 18. The CDR3 sequence: CADTTGGPTLSEQFF. CDR3 nucleotide sequence: TGTGCCGATACCACGGGGGGGCCAACCCTCAGTGAGCAGTTCTTC.

V usage is TRBV29-1 and J usage is TRBJ1-1, with a weak D call TRBD1 (5 bases). The CDR3 has 15 amino acids. Trimming pared 6 bases from V and 5 bases from J, leaving 22 bases between. CDR1 is SQVTM, CDR2 ANQGSEA, per germline. CDR3 in amino acids: CSVGQPLGRGTEAFF. DNA of the CDR3: TGCAGCGTCGGCCAACCACTAGGGCGGGGGACTGAAGCTTTCTTT. Full variable domain (outside the CDR3, taken from reference TRBV29-1 and TRBJ1-1): SAVISQKPSRDICQRGTSLTIQCQVDSQVTMMFWYRQQPGQSLTLIATANQGSEATYESGFVIDKFPISRPNLTFSTLTVSNMSPEDSSIYLCSVGQPLGRGTEAFFGQGTRLTVV.

The chain carries TRBV9 and TRBJ2-6; 11 nucleotides agree with TRBD1. The length of the CDR3 is 19 residues. The junction had 8 bases not matched to a gene; V was cut back by 3 bases and J by 0 bases. Germline loops: CDR1 SGDLS, CDR2 YYNGEE. The CDR3 DNA sequence: TGTGCCAGCAGCGCAGAAGCCGGGACAGGGGGCTCTGGGGCCAACGTCCTGACTTTC. Translated: CASSAEAGTGGSGANVLTF.

The chain combines TRBV7-9 with TRBJ2-7; D gene ambiguous. This CDR3 has 16 amino acids. Between the trimmed V and J ends, which lost 1 base and 3 bases, there was a span of 16 bases. CDR1 is SEHNR, CDR2 FQNEAQ, per germline (reference sequence). The CDR3 protein is CASSLGPGLNLYEQYF. The CDR3 DNA sequence: TGTGCCAGCAGCTTAGGACCCGGGCTGAACCTCTACGAGCAGTACTTC.

The V call is TRBV6-6, the J call TRBJ2-1; possibly TRBD2 for D (7 bases). V was shortened by 2 bases and J by 8 bases, with 16 bases between the two germline ends. The CDR3 contains 15 residues. The V gene's germline CDR1 is MNHNY and CDR2 SVGAGI (reference sequence). The CDR3 region is CASSYLSGGEDEQFF. Here the CDR3 DNA reads TGTGCCAGCAGTTACCTCTCGGGGGGCGAGGATGAGCAGTTCTTC.

The V gene is TRBV9, the J gene TRBJ1-1; the D gene is possibly TRBD1 (6 bases). CDR3 length: 15 residues. The germline V and J ends were trimmed by 5 bases and 0 bases, with 14 bases remaining between them. Germline V lookup: CDR1 SGDLS, CDR2 YYNGEE. CDR3 region: CASSWGRSMNTEAFF. CDR3 coding DNA: TGTGCCAGCAGTTGGGGGCGGTCCATGAACACTGAAGCTTTCTTT.

Written as DNA, the CDR3 is TGTGCCAGCAGCTTAGAGGCTAGCGGGAGCCCCTACGAGCAGTACTTC. Translating gives CASSLEASGSPYEQYF. The chain is built from TRBV11-2 and TRBJ2-7; 10 positions match TRBD2. Germline V gene data show CDR1 as SGHAT and CDR2 as FQNNGV. With 0 bases clipped from V and 2 bases from J, the junction kept 4 bases outside the gene matches. The CDR3 has 16 residues.

This clone came up once. CDR3: CASSLGLNSYNEQFF. The CDR3 region has the DNA TGTGCCAGCAGTTTGGGACTAAACTCCTACAATGAGCAGTTCTTC. V and J are TRBV28 and TRBJ2-1; 7 bases line up with TRBD2. The V gene end was trimmed by 3 bases and the J gene end by 0 bases; junction bases not matched to a gene: 2. Germline V gene lookup returns CDR1 MDHEN and CDR2 SYDVKM. This CDR3 is built from 15 residues.

The rearrangement links TRBV28 to TRBJ2-1, with 7 bases fitting TRBD2. This CDR3 has 14 residues. From germline, CDR1 is MDHEN and CDR2 SYDVKM. V shed 8 bases and J 7 bases; nucleotides not matched to a gene: 11. CDR3 nucleotide sequence: TGTGCCAGCTTAGATTATCTGGGAGGGAATGAGCAGTTCTTC. This sequence encodes CASLDYLGGNEQFF.

To note about this clone: This same CDR3 is encoded by further DNA sequences in the sample. V is TRBV9 and J is TRBJ1-1; D not certain. CDR1 is SGDLS and CDR2 is YYNGEE in the germline V gene. This CDR3 is built from 12 residues. Trimming cost V 4 bases and J 4 bases, with 8 bases left between them. The CDR3 protein is CASSPPGTEAFF. In DNA, the CDR3 is TGTGCCAGCAGCCCGCCGGGCACTGAAGCTTTCTTT.

V usage is TRBV7-9 and J usage is TRBJ2-7, with 7 bases identical to TRBD1. V lost 0 bases, J lost 3 bases, and 5 bases stayed unmatched. The CDR3 totals 15 residues. Germline V gene data show CDR1 as SEHNR and CDR2 as FQNEAQ (reference sequence). The DNA for the CDR3 is TGTGCCAGCAGCTTAGCCCCAGGGGGATACTACGAGCAGTACTTC. This encodes CASSLAPGGYYEQYF.